The rows below give T cell receptor beta chains drawn from one sample of a study of blood T cell repertoires in COVID-19. TCRdb's copy holds only in-frame clones and misses some; the assay was immunoSEQ multiplex PCR. Of roughly 140,000 clones listed, 85% to 90% are singletons. The material sequenced was peripheral blood. Every receptor here comes from a woman of 80 years or more with acute or convalescent COVID-19. Both conserved end residues are trimmed from each CDR3.

j_gene	v_gene	CDR3aa
TRBJ2-1	TRBV6-5	ASRLGLADNEQF
TRBJ2-5	TRBV4-1	ASSQVLDYLETQY
TRBJ1-4	TRBV7-9	ASSLEQGEFEKLF
TRBJ1-4	TRBV18	ASSPVDSEKLF
TRBJ2-2	TRBV12-5	ASGSTGSTDTGELF
TRBJ1-1	TRBV28	ASSLQSSVAF
TRBJ2-7	TRBV25-1	ASSGPGTAQPYEQY
TRBJ1-4	TRBV7-6	ASSRVGSTNEKLF
TRBJ1-2	TRBV6-5	ASSPDRDGYT
TRBJ1-2	TRBV18	ASSLPQDNYGYT
TRBJ1-1	TRBV7-9	ASSDPGGPDTEAF
TRBJ2-2	TRBV7-8	ASSLRGTLNTGELF
TRBJ2-3	TRBV18	ASSPALAGGLLDTQY
TRBJ2-1	TRBV9	ASSVGNPATYNEQF
TRBJ2-1	TRBV7-3	ASSPSTGGNEQF
TRBJ2-1	TRBV5-1	ASSPGSPRGEQF
TRBJ1-1	TRBV7-3	ASSLTGSGTEAF
TRBJ2-5	TRBV28	ASRTEQGETQY
TRBJ1-6	TRBV5-5	ASSSRTGWSSYNSPLH
TRBJ1-2	TRBV5-4	ASSLQQGSYT
TRBJ2-7	TRBV7-3	ASSSGTGTSYEQY
TRBJ1-4	TRBV7-6	ASSLSQGWDEKLF
TRBJ2-7	TRBV7-9	ASSSGQHYEQY
TRBJ1-3	TRBV2	ASRQAHSGNTIY
TRBJ1-2	TRBV19	ASSIDRAGEFNYGYT
TRBJ1-2	TRBV27	ASSPTGTGFYGYT
TRBJ2-1	TRBV6-5	ASRIVVPYNEQF
TRBJ1-2	TRBV19	ASPSYGYT
TRBJ2-1	TRBV2	ASSESGGLSYNEQF
TRBJ1-2	TRBV30	AWTPDSSHYGYT
TRBJ1-5	TRBV19	ASSKWEGGLNQPQH
TRBJ1-4	TRBV7-9	ASSEGQGNEKLF
TRBJ2-1	TRBV10-3	AIRQAIFNNEQF
TRBJ2-7	TRBV11-2	ASSRTGTGPYEQY
TRBJ2-3	TRBV5-1	ASSLTGPTDTQY
TRBJ1-4	TRBV5-1	ASSLAPGTNEKLF
TRBJ2-7	TRBV7-2	ASSFGQGQGEQY
TRBJ1-1	TRBV19	ATTPRQVNTEAF
TRBJ2-2	TRBV7-2	ASSLARDSIITGELF
TRBJ1-1	TRBV12-3/TRBV12-4	ASSPQNTEAF
TRBJ1-4	TRBV5-1	ASGTDPNEKLF
TRBJ1-3	TRBV7-2	ASSFAGRANTIY
TRBJ1-5	TRBV28	ASSLQVQPQH
TRBJ2-7	TRBV6-5	ASTPRGTALYEQY
TRBJ2-1	TRBV5-1	ASSLVADSYNEQF
TRBJ2-1	TRBV7-2	ASSLMGPSSYNEQF